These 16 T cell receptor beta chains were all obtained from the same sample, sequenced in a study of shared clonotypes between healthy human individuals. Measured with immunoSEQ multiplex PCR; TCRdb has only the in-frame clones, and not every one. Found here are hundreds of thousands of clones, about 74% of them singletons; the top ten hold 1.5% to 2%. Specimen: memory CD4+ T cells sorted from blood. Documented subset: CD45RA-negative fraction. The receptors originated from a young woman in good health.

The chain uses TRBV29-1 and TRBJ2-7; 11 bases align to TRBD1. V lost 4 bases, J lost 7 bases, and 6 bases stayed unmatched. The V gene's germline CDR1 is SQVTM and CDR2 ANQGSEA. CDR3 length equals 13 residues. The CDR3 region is CSVADRGPSEQYF. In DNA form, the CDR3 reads TGCAGCGTTGCGGACAGGGGGCCGAGTGAGCAGTACTTC.

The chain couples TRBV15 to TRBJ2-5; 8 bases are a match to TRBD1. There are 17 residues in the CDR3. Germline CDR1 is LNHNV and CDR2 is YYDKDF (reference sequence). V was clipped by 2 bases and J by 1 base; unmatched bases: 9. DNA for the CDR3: TGTGCCACCAGCAGACCTACAGGGGGAGTAATCCAAGAGACCCAGTACTTC. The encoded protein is CATSRPTGGVIQETQYF.

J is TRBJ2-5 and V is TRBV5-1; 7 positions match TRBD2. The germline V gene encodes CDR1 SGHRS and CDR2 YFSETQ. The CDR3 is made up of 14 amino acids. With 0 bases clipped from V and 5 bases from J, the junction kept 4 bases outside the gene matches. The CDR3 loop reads CASSLVSAGETQYF. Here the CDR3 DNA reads TGCGCCAGCAGCTTGGTGTCAGCGGGGGAGACCCAGTACTTC.

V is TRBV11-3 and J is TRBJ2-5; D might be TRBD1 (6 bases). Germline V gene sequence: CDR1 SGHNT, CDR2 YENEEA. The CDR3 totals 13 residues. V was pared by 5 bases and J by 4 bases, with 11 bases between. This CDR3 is CASSPGEGETQYF. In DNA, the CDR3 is TGTGCCAGCAGCCCAGGGGAAGGAGAGACCCAGTACTTC.

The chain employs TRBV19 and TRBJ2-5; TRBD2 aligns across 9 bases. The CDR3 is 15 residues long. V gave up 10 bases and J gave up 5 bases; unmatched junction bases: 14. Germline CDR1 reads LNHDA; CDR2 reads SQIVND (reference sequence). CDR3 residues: CATTPVAGEWETQYF. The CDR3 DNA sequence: TGTGCCACCACCCCAGTAGCGGGAGAGTGGGAGACCCAGTACTTC. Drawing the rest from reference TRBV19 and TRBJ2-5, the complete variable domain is DGGITQSPKYLFRKEGQNVTLSCEQNLNHDAMYWYRQDPGQGLRLIYYSQIVNDFQKGDIAEGYSVSREKKESFPLTVTSAQKNPTAFYLCATTPVAGEWETQYFGPGTRLLVL.

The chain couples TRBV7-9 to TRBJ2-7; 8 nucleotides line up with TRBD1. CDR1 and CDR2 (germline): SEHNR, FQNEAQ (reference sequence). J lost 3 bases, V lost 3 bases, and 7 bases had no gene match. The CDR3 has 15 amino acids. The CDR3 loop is CASSLTGDLSYEQYF. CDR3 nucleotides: TGTGCCAGCAGCTTGACAGGGGACCTAAGCTACGAGCAGTACTTC.

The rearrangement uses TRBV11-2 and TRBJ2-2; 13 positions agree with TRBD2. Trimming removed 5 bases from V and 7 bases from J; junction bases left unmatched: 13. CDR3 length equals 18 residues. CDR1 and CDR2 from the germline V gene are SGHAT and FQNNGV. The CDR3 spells CASSRVRTSGSLDGELFF. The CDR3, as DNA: TGTGCCAGCAGCCGAGTAAGGACTAGCGGGAGTTTGGACGGGGAGCTGTTTTTT.

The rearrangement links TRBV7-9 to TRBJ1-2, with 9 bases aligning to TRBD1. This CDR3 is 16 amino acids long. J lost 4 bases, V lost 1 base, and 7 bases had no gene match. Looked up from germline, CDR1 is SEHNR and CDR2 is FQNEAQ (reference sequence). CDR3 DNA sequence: TGTGCCAGCAGCTTAGGAGGACAGGGGATGGCCTATGGCTACACCTTC. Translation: CASSLGGQGMAYGYTF.

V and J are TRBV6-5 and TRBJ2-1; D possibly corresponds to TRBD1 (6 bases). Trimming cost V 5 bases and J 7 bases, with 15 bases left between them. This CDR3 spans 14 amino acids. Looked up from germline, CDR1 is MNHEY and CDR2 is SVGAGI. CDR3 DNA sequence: TGTGCCAGCAGTGATCACAGGGTTTTAAATGAGCAGTTCTTC. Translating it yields CASSDHRVLNEQFF.

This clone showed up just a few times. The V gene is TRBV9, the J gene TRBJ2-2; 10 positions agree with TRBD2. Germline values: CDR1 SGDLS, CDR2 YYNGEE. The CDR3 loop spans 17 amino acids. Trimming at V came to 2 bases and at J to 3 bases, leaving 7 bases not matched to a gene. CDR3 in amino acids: CASSVASGSFDTGELFF. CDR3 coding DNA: TGTGCCAGCAGCGTTGCTAGCGGGAGTTTCGACACCGGGGAGCTGTTTTTT.

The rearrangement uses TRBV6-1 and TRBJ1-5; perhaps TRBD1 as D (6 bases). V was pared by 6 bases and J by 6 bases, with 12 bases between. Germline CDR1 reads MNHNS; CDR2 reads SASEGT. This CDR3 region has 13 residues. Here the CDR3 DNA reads TGTGCCAGCAGAGAGACAGGCGGTCAGCCCCAGCATTTT. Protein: CASRETGGQPQHF.

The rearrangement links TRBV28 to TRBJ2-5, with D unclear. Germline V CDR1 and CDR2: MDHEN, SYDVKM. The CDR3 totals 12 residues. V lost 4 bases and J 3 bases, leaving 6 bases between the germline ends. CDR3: CASSSNKETQYF. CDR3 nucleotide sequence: TGTGCCAGCAGTTCCAATAAAGAGACCCAGTACTTC.

The CDR3 nucleotides are TGTGCCAGCAGCCACCGTAATATCTGGCGGGGCCCTGGCGAGCAGTACTTC. It yields the protein CASSHRNIWRGPGEQYF. The genes are TRBV14 and TRBJ2-7; D might be TRBD2 (6 bases). The CDR3 is made up of 17 amino acids. V was pared by 3 bases and J by 6 bases, with 24 bases between. Germline V lookup: CDR1 SGHDN, CDR2 FVKESK.

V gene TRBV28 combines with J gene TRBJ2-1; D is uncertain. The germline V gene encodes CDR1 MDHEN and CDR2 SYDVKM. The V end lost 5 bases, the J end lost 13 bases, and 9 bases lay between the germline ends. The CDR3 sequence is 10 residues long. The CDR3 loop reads CASSSEDQFF. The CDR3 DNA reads TGTGCCAGCAGTAGCGAAGACCAGTTCTTC.

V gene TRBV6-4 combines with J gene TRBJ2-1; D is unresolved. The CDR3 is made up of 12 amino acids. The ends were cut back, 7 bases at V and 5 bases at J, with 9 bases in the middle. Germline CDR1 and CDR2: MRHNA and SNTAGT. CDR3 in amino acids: CASTLVHNEQFF. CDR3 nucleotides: TGTGCCAGCACTCTAGTTCACAATGAGCAGTTCTTC.

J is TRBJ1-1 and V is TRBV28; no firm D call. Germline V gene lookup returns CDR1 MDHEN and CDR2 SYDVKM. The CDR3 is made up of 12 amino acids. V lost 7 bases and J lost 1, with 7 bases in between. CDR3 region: CASMSKNTEAFF. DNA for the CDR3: TGTGCCAGCATGAGTAAGAACACTGAAGCTTTCTTT.